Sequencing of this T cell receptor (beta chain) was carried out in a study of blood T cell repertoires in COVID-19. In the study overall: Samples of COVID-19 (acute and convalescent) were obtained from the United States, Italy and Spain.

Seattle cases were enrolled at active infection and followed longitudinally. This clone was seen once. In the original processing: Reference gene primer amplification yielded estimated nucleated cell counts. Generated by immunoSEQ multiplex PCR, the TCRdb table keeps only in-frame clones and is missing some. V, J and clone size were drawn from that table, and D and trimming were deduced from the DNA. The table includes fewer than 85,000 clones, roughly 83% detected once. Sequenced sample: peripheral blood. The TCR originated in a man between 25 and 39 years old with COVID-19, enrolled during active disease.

The CDR3 bases are TGTGCCAGCAGCCCACTCCCTTATATGCACGAGCAGTTCTTC. This translates into CASSPLPYMHEQFF. The chain uses TRBV3-1 (or the pseudogene TRBV3-2) and TRBJ2-1; D not certain. The CDR3 is 14 amino acids. Germline V gives CDR1 LGHDT, CDR2 YNNKEL (reference sequence). Trimming left V 4 bases short and J 10 bases short, with 17 bases between.